The 32 T cell receptor beta chains below all came from one sample that was sequenced in a study of identical twins (dated by TCRdb to about 2016). The library was prepared using 5' RACE. The reads were generated on an Illumina HiSeq 2000. TCRdb took the public reads, trimmed them with fastp at Q25, ran MiXCR for clone calling and kept in-frame beta chains. When rows share a CDR3 protein, they turn into one entry using the most common DNA and genes. Present in this sample are fewer than 450,000 distinct CDR3 sequences, roughly 9% of which were seen just once. Jointly, the top ten make up 8.5% to 10% of the sample. Source material: naive T cells sorted from blood. The sample's cell subset or site, from its label and the paper: cells isolated with a human naive T-cell isolation kit. These TCRs come from a woman aged 45-60 years in good health.

V is TRBV5-1 and J is TRBJ2-5; 13 bases agree with TRBD2. The germline CDR1 and CDR2 sequences are SGHRS and YFSETQ. The CDR3 spans 15 residues. The V gene end was trimmed by 3 bases and the J gene end by 5 bases; junction bases not matched to a gene: 4. CDR3 residues: CASSYGLAGVETQYF. DNA of the CDR3: TGCGCCAGCAGCTACGGACTAGCGGGAGTGGAGACCCAGTACTTC. Full variable domain (rest looked up from reference TRBV5-1 and TRBJ2-5): KAGVTQTPRYLIKTRGQQVTLSCSPISGHRSVSWYQQTPGQGLQFLFEYFSETQRNKGNFPGRFSGRQFSNSRSEMNVSTLELGDSALYLCASSYGLAGVETQYFGPGTRLLVL.

This clonotype turned up a few times. The chain is built from TRBV20-1 and TRBJ2-3, with 13 bases fitting TRBD2. Germline loops: CDR1 DFQATT, CDR2 SNEGSKA (reference sequence). With V trimmed by 6 bases and J by 4 bases, 10 bases remained unmatched. CDR3 size: 16 residues. The CDR3, as DNA: TGCAGTGCGCCTACTAGCGGGAGGGTCCCACCAGATACGCAGTATTTT. It is translated as CSAPTSGRVPPDTQYF.

This clonotype was picked up many times. The gene calls are TRBV9 and TRBJ1-1, with a tentative D call TRBD1 (6 bases). CDR1 is SGDLS and CDR2 is YYNGEE in the germline V gene. CDR3 length equals 14 residues. Trimming removed 1 base at V and 6 bases at J, with 13 bases between. The CDR3 DNA reads TGTGCCAGCAGCGTACGGGGGGCTGGGTCTGAAGCTTTCTTT. Translating it yields CASSVRGAGSEAFF.

This clonotype has a count of ten or more. This chain uses TRBV15 with TRBJ1-2; 7 nucleotides match TRBD1. V lost 3 bases to trimming and J lost 2 bases; unmatched junction nucleotides: 3. The CDR3 loop spans 14 amino acids. Germline-derived CDR1 and CDR2 are LNHNV and YYDKDF (reference sequence). The CDR3 DNA is TGTGCCACCAGCAGGACAGGGCAAAACTATGGCTACACCTTC. It translates to CATSRTGQNYGYTF.

The chain carries TRBV28 and TRBJ2-7, with 13 bases matching TRBD2. CDR1 and CDR2 from the germline V gene are MDHEN and SYDVKM. V trimming: 6 bases; J trimming: 0 bases; junction bases outside the gene matches: 2. The CDR3 totals 15 residues. CDR3 amino acids: CASRGTSGISYEQYF. The CDR3 bases are TGTGCCAGCAGGGGGACTAGCGGGATCTCCTACGAGCAGTACTTC.

This clonotype showed up just a few times. The genes are TRBV20-1 and TRBJ2-1; TRBD1 aligns across 8 bases. The CDR3 totals 14 residues. The V gene end was trimmed by 2 bases and the J gene end by 3 bases; junction bases not matched to a gene: 3. The germline CDR1 and CDR2 sequences are DFQATT and SNEGSKA (reference sequence). The chain's CDR3 is CSARPGQVYNEQFF. The CDR3 nucleotides read TGCAGTGCTAGACCGGGACAGGTCTACAATGAGCAGTTCTTC.

This clonotype was picked up many times. The chain employs TRBV7-9 and TRBJ2-1; TRBD2 might be the D (5 bases). The germline V gene has CDR1 SEHNR and CDR2 FQNEAQ (reference sequence). Trimming removed 4 bases from V and 0 bases from J, with 19 bases in between. CDR3 size: 18 residues. The DNA for the CDR3 is TGTGCCAGCAGCTCCATACTAAGCGGACCCAACTCCTACAATGAGCAGTTCTTC. It encodes CASSSILSGPNSYNEQFF.

At least ten counts were recorded for this clonotype. This chain links TRBV9 with TRBJ2-1; D is unclear. The germline V gene encodes CDR1 SGDLS and CDR2 YYNGEE. The V end lost 0 bases, the J end lost 7 bases, and 2 bases lay between the germline ends. This CDR3 region has 11 residues. The CDR3 bases are TGTGCCAGCAGCGTAGAAAATGAGCAGTTCTTC. Amino acid sequence: CASSVENEQFF.

This clonotype was detected only a few times. CDR3 coding DNA: TGCAGCGGAGATGTCGGCAGGGCCGCTTTCTTT. Protein product: CSGDVGRAAFF. V usage is TRBV29-1 and J usage is TRBJ1-1; D might be TRBD1 (5 bases). This CDR3 is 11 amino acids long. V shed 7 bases and J shed 11 bases, with 17 bases lying between them. From germline, CDR1 is SQVTM and CDR2 ANQGSEA. Drawing the rest from reference TRBV29-1 and TRBJ1-1, the complete variable domain is SAVISQKPSRDICQRGTSLTIQCQVDSQVTMMFWYRQQPGQSLTLIATANQGSEATYESGFVIDKFPISRPNLTFSTLTVSNMSPEDSSIYLCSGDVGRAAFFGQGTRLTVV.

This clonotype was picked up many times. The CDR3 loop reads CASSQDPAGPLGELFF. The CDR3 DNA sequence: TGTGCCAGCAGCCAAGATCCTGCCGGACCATTAGGGGAGCTGTTTTTT. This chain links TRBV3-1 with TRBJ2-2; D not resolved. This CDR3 region has 16 residues. V lost 0 bases and J 8 bases, leaving 16 bases between the germline ends. Germline-derived CDR1 and CDR2 are LGHDT and YNNKEL (reference sequence).

J is TRBJ1-5 and V is TRBV7-9; D not certain. V was pared by 5 bases and J by 5 bases, with 7 bases between. The length of the CDR3 is 12 residues. The V gene's germline CDR1 is SEHNR and CDR2 FQNEAQ (reference sequence). The CDR3 sequence: CASSDADQPQHF. In nucleotides, the CDR3 is TGTGCCAGCAGCGATGCAGATCAGCCCCAGCATTTT.

The chain couples TRBV19 to TRBJ2-3; the D gene is possibly TRBD2 (6 bases). V dropped 3 bases and J dropped 1 base, with 8 bases sitting between them. There are 14 residues in the CDR3. Germline values: CDR1 LNHDA, CDR2 SQIVND (reference sequence). In DNA, the CDR3 is TGTGCCAGTAGTATGGGCGGGGGCACAGATACGCAGTATTTT. Residues: CASSMGGGTDTQYF.

The V and J genes are TRBV20-1 and TRBJ1-5; possibly TRBD1 for D (6 bases). V dropped 4 bases and J dropped 5 bases, with 12 bases sitting between them. This CDR3 comprises 13 residues. In germline, CDR1 is DFQATT, CDR2 SNEGSKA (reference sequence). Here the CDR3 reads CSANPGVDQPQHF. Here the CDR3 DNA reads TGCAGTGCTAATCCAGGGGTGGATCAGCCCCAGCATTTT.

In this sample, this clonotype turned up a few times. The chain is built from TRBV5-1 and TRBJ2-5, with D possibly matching TRBD1 (6 bases). CDR1 is SGHRS and CDR2 is YFSETQ in the germline V gene. The CDR3 is 17 amino acids. V was shortened by 0 bases and J by 1 base, with 16 bases between the two germline ends. The CDR3 is CASSLALSGGLQETQYF. The CDR3 region has the DNA TGCGCCAGCAGCTTGGCCCTTAGTGGGGGCCTCCAAGAGACCCAGTACTTC.

The chain carries TRBV7-9 and TRBJ2-4, with TRBD1 matching 11 bases. The CDR3 is 16 residues long. The V segment lost 4 bases and the J segment 2 bases; nucleotides outside the gene matches: 4. Germline V gives CDR1 SEHNR, CDR2 FQNEAQ (reference sequence). The CDR3 DNA follows: TGTGCCAGCAGCTCCGGACAGGGGGCTACCAAAAACATTCAGTACTTC. This gives the protein CASSSGQGATKNIQYF.

The chain is built from TRBV20-1 and TRBJ2-1, with 12 bases that match TRBD2. This CDR3 contains 17 residues. V lost 1 base, J lost 8 bases, and 12 bases stayed unmatched. CDR1 and CDR2 (germline): DFQATT, SNEGSKA (reference sequence). CDR3 sequence reads: CSARVGTSGRRGDEQFF. The CDR3 bases are TGCAGTGCTAGAGTTGGAACTAGCGGGAGGAGAGGCGATGAGCAGTTCTTC.

At least ten counts were recorded for this clonotype. The chain combines TRBV5-1 with TRBJ2-3; D may be TRBD2 (6 bases). The CDR3 is made up of 14 amino acids. The ends were cut back, 4 bases at V and 8 bases at J, with 17 bases in the middle. Germline values: CDR1 SGHRS, CDR2 YFSETQ. The CDR3, as DNA: TGCGCCAGCAGCGGAGGGCCAAAGGAAGCTACGCAGTATTTT. As protein: CASSGGPKEATQYF.

This clonotype was picked up a small number of times. The gene calls are TRBV28 and TRBJ2-5, with D maybe TRBD1 (5 bases). Germline CDR1 and CDR2: MDHEN and SYDVKM. The V end was cut by 6 bases, the J end by 5 bases, with 16 bases between. This CDR3 has 14 residues. The CDR3 nucleotides read TGTGCCAGCAGGCCCATGTCCTCAGGGGAGACCCAGTACTTC. It is translated as CASRPMSSGETQYF.

Only a few counts were recorded for this clonotype. The J gene is TRBJ2-2, the V gene TRBV7-2; TRBD2 aligns across 13 bases. The CDR3 runs 16 residues. The V and J ends lost 5 bases and 7 bases, in that order; junction bases with no gene match: 7. Germline values: CDR1 SGHTA, CDR2 FQGNSA. This CDR3 reads CASSPGLAGTRGELFF. The CDR3 DNA is TGTGCCAGCAGCCCGGGACTAGCGGGAACCCGCGGGGAGCTGTTTTTT.

This clonotype was observed many times. The chain combines TRBV30 with TRBJ2-1; TRBD1 aligns across 9 bases. The CDR3 length is 17 residues. Germline CDR1 GTSNPN, CDR2 SVGIG (reference sequence). The junction had 8 bases not matched to a gene; V was cut back by 2 bases and J by 0 bases. CDR3 bases: TGTGCCTGGAGTCCGACAGGGGGTGTCCCCTCCTACAATGAGCAGTTCTTC. Translated: CAWSPTGGVPSYNEQFF. The variable domain in full, with the rest retrieved from reference TRBV30 and TRBJ2-1, is SQTIHQWPATLVQPVGSPLSLECTVEGTSNPNLYWYRQAAGRGLQLLFYSVGIGQISSEVPQNLSASRPQDRQFILSSKKLLLSDSGFYLCAWSPTGGVPSYNEQFFGPGTRLTVL.

This clonotype was counted many times. V and J are TRBV27 and TRBJ1-5; tentatively, D is TRBD1 (5 bases). CDR3 size: 17 residues. Between the trimmed V and J ends, which lost 6 bases and 0 bases, there was a span of 18 bases. Germline V gives CDR1 MNHEY, CDR2 SMNVEV (reference sequence). The CDR3, as DNA: TGTGCCAGCAGGTACGACAGTCACCAATATAGCAATCAGCCCCAGCATTTT. Translation: CASRYDSHQYSNQPQHF.

This clonotype has ten or more counts. This rearrangement joins TRBV29-1 to TRBJ1-2, with a possible D match to TRBD1 (6 bases). The germline V and J ends were trimmed by 5 bases and 3 bases, with 10 bases remaining between them. From germline, CDR1 is SQVTM and CDR2 ANQGSEA. The CDR3 is 12 amino acids. This CDR3 reads CSVSWTDYGYTF. The CDR3 DNA sequence: TGCAGCGTTTCGTGGACAGACTATGGCTACACCTTC. The full variable domain, its missing parts supplied by reference TRBV29-1 and TRBJ1-2, is SAVISQKPSRDICQRGTSLTIQCQVDSQVTMMFWYRQQPGQSLTLIATANQGSEATYESGFVIDKFPISRPNLTFSTLTVSNMSPEDSSIYLCSVSWTDYGYTFGSGTRLTVV.

This clonotype was counted only a few times. This chain uses TRBV14 with TRBJ2-2; 7 positions agree with TRBD1. V lost 5 bases, J lost 0 bases, and 0 bases stayed unmatched. The germline gives CDR1 SGHDN, CDR2 FVKESK. The CDR3 has 14 amino acids. The CDR3 protein is CASSGQANTGELFF. In DNA form, the CDR3 reads TGTGCCAGCAGCGGACAGGCGAACACCGGGGAGCTGTTTTTT.

This clonotype occurred a few times. The chain recombines TRBV2 with TRBJ2-7, with 9 bases fitting TRBD2. CDR1 and CDR2 (germline): SNHLY, FYNNEI. The CDR3 covers 13 residues. V dropped 8 bases and J dropped 6; count of bases not matched to a gene: 8. The chain's CDR3 is CASRAGGIIEQYF. The CDR3 region has the DNA TGTGCCAGCCGGGCGGGAGGGATTATCGAGCAGTACTTC.

This clonotype came up a few times. This chain connects TRBV5-1 to TRBJ2-2, with unresolved D. Germline V gives CDR1 SGHRS, CDR2 YFSETQ. The CDR3 is made up of 13 amino acids. V shed 6 bases and J shed 1 base, with 7 bases lying between them. The CDR3 DNA reads as TGCGCCAGCACATCAGGGAACACCGGGGAGCTGTTTTTT. Protein product: CASTSGNTGELFF.

V and J are TRBV9 and TRBJ2-3; 9 bases are shared with TRBD2. Germline assignment: CDR1 SGDLS and CDR2 YYNGEE. The CDR3 sequence is 17 residues long. V was pared by 1 base and J by 0 bases, with 6 bases of the junction left unmatched. CDR3 amino acids: CASSVPSAGGSTDTQYF. CDR3 nucleotides: TGTGCCAGCAGCGTACCTTCCGCGGGAGGGAGCACAGATACGCAGTATTTT.

This clonotype was seen at least ten times. V gene TRBV6-6 combines with J gene TRBJ1-4, with 7 positions matching TRBD1. CDR3 length: 13 residues. J lost 6 bases, V lost 8 bases, and 6 bases had no gene match. Per the germline V gene, CDR1 is MNHNY and CDR2 is SVGAGI (reference sequence). The CDR3 DNA reads as TGTGCCAGCTCGCGAGGGGGCTATGAAAAACTGTTTTTT. This sequence encodes CASSRGGYEKLFF.

The CDR3 spells CSAKRGGETQYF. For the CDR3, the DNA is TGCAGTGCGAAGCGGGGAGGAGAGACCCAGTACTTC. V and J are TRBV20-1 and TRBJ2-5, with 7 positions matching TRBD2. Trimming took 6 bases from V and 4 from J; bases not matched to a gene: 5. The CDR3 covers 12 residues. Per the germline V gene, CDR1 is DFQATT and CDR2 is SNEGSKA (reference sequence).

This clonotype was recorded at least ten times. CDR3 in DNA: TGTGCCAGCAGCTCCCACTACCGGGGACAGGGGTTCGACTCCTACAATGAGCAGTTCTTC. Residues: CASSSHYRGQGFDSYNEQFF. The V gene is TRBV7-8, the J gene TRBJ2-1, with 10 bases matching TRBD1. The CDR3 is 20 residues long. The V and J ends lost 4 bases and 0 bases, in that order; junction bases with no gene match: 15. The V gene's germline CDR1 is SGHVS and CDR2 FQNEAQ.

The chain combines TRBV6-2 or TRBV6-3 with TRBJ2-5; no firm D call. The germline V and J ends were trimmed by 7 bases and 1 base, with 19 bases remaining between them. CDR3 length: 16 amino acids. The germline V gene has CDR1 MNHEY and CDR2 SVGEGT. The CDR3 nucleotides read TGTGCCAGCATGGACCCTCGGCGGCCACTCCAAGAGACCCAGTACTTC. Its protein is CASMDPRRPLQETQYF.

This clonotype was seen a few times. The J gene is TRBJ2-4, the V gene TRBV5-1, with a weak D call TRBD1 (7 bases). Deletions cut 0 bases from V and 5 bases from J, with 15 bases between. Germline V CDR1 and CDR2: SGHRS, YFSETQ. This CDR3 contains 16 residues. The CDR3 DNA is TGCGCCAGCAGCTTGGCAACCAGGGGGGTGCAAAACATTCAGTACTTC. Its protein is CASSLATRGVQNIQYF.

In its sample, this clonotype was seen a few times. The chain has TRBV6-2 or TRBV6-3 and TRBJ2-3, with D perhaps matching TRBD1 (6 bases). CDR1 is MNHEY and CDR2 is SVGEGT in the germline V gene. This CDR3 has 12 residues. The ends were cut back, 6 bases at V and 7 bases at J, with 11 bases in the middle. DNA of the CDR3: TGTGCCAGCAGACCCCAGGGGTATACGCAGTATTTT. The encoded protein is CASRPQGYTQYF.